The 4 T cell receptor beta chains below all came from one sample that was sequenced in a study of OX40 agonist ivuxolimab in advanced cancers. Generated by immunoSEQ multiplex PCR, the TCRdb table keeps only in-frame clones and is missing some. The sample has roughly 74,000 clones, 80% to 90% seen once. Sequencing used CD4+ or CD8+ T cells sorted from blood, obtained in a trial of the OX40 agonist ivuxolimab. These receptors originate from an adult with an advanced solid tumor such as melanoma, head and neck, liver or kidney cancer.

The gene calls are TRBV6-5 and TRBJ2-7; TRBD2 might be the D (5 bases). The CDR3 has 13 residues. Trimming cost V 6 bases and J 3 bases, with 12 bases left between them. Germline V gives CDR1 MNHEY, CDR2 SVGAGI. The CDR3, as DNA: TGTGCCAGCAGACAAGGTCGGGGCTACGAGCAGTACTTC. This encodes CASRQGRGYEQYF.

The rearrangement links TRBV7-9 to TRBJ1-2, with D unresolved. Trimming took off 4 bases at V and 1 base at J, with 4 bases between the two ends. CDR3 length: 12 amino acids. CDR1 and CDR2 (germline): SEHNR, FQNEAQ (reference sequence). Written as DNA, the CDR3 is TGTGCCAGCAGCTCGAATAACTATGGCTACACCTTC. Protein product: CASSSNNYGYTF.

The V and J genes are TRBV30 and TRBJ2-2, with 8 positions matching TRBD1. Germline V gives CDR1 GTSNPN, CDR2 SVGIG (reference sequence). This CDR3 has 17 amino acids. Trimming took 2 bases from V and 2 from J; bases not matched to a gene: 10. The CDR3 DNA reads TGTGCCTGGAGTCGGGGTAGGACAGGGACCAACACCGGGGAGCTGTTTTTT. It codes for CAWSRGRTGTNTGELFF.

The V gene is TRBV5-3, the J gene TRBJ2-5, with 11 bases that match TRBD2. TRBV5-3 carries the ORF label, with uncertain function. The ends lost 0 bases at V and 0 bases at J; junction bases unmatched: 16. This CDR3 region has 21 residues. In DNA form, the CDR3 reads TGTGCCAGAAGCTTGGTTGTGCGACGACTAGCGGGAAAAACGTACCAAGAGACCCAGTACTTC. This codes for CARSLVVRRLAGKTYQETQYF.